This T cell receptor beta chain was obtained from a study of T cells after yellow fever vaccination. Overall study context: Fractions of limited cellularity were prepared by means of SMART-Seq v4 Ultra Low Input.

The study made its TCR cDNA through 5'RACE template switching. That step introduced a universal primer site along with UMIs. TCRdb processed the 5' RACE reads anew with MiXCR; each CDR3 protein has one entry. The data show more than 75,000 distinct CDR3 sequences, with more than 7.5% seen just once and about 15% held by the top ten. The CDR3 is 13 amino acids. V was pared by 3 bases and J by 5 bases, with 10 bases between. Germline V lookup: CDR1 SGHAT, CDR2 FQNNGV. This clonotype was found a few times. Findings of the study overall: The CD4 compartment and the CD8 compartment contained a small share of clonotypes in common. The secondary response peaked faster, at day 5 versus 15, but was weaker.

The specimen comprised CD8+ T cells not binding an NS4B(214-222) dextramer, sorted from PBMCs, sampled less than 16 days after the first yellow fever vaccination. V and J are TRBV11-2 and TRBJ1-2, with D uncertain. This TCR came from a man younger than 35 who received the YFV17D yellow fever vaccine. CDR3 region: CASSLGYLYGYTF. The CDR3 nucleotides are TGTGCCAGCAGCTTGGGGTACCTATATGGCTACACCTTC.